The sequence of this T cell receptor (beta chain) was determined in a study of shared clonotypes between healthy human individuals. Whole-study context: Each donor's CD8 memory used one plate, CD8 naive two, each CD4 subset three.

Division of CD4+ cells produced a CD45RA+ naive subset and a CD45RA-negative memory subset. On this clone: Its target is not known.

Repertoires were generated with immunoSEQ multiplex PCR, while TCRdb's copy carries only in-frame clones and drops some. The sample has about 1 million clones; about 76% are singletons. Study findings and constraints: Relative to memory subsets, naive subsets generally showed larger estimated richness.

This CDR3 is 16 amino acids long. V shed 1 base and J shed 5 bases, with 17 bases lying between them. Germline V gene lookup returns CDR1 LNHNV and CDR2 YYDKDF (reference sequence). Input material: memory CD4+ T cells sorted from blood. Specified subset: CD45RA-negative fraction. This TCR came from a man between 18 and 29 years old in good health. This chain links TRBV15 with TRBJ2-5; D uncertain. CDR3 amino acids: CATSRGGGNPRETQYF. The CDR3 DNA reads as TGTGCCACCAGCAGAGGGGGTGGGAATCCAAGGGAGACCCAGTACTTC.